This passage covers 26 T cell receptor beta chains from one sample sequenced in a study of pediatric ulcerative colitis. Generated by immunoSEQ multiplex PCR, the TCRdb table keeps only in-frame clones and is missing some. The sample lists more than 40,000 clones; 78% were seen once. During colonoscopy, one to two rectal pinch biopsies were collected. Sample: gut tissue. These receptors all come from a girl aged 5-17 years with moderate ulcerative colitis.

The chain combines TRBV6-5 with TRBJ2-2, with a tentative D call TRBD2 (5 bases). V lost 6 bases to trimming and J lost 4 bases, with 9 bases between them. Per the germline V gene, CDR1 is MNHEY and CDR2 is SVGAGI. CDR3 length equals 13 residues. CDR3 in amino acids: CASREGSTGELFF. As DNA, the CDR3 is TGTGCCAGCAGAGAGGGAAGCACCGGGGAGCTGTTTTTT.

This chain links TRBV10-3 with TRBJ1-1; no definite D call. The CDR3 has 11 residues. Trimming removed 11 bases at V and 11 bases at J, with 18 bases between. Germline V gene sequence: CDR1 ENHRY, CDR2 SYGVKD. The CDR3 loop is CAGGYGRHAFF. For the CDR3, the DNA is TGTGCCGGAGGGTACGGACGCCACGCTTTCTTT.

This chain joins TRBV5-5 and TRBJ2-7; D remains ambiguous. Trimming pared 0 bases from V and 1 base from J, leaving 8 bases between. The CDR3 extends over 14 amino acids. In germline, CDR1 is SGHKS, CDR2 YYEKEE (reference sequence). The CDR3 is CASSLGAGSYEQYF. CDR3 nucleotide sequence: TGTGCCAGCAGCTTGGGGGCAGGATCCTACGAGCAGTACTTC.

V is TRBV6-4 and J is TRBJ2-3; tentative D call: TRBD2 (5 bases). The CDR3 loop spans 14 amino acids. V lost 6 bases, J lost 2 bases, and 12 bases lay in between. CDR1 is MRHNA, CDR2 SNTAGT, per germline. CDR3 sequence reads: CASSGEPDTDTQYF. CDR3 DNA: TGTGCCAGCAGCGGGGAACCGGACACAGATACGCAGTATTTT.

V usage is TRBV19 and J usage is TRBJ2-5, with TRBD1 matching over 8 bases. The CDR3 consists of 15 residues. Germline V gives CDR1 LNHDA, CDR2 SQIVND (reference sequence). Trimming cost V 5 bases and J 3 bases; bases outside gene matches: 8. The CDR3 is CASSPQRTGKETQYF. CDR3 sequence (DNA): TGTGCCAGTAGTCCCCAAAGGACAGGGAAAGAGACCCAGTACTTC. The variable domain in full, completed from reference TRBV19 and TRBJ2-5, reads DGGITQSPKYLFRKEGQNVTLSCEQNLNHDAMYWYRQDPGQGLRLIYYSQIVNDFQKGDIAEGYSVSREKKESFPLTVTSAQKNPTAFYLCASSPQRTGKETQYFGPGTRLLVL.

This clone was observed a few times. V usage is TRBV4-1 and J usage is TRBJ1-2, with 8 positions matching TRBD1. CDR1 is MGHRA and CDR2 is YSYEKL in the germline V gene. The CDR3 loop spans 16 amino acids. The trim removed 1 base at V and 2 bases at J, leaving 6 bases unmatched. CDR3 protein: CASSQAWTGRNYGYTF. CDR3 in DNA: TGCGCCAGCAGCCAAGCTTGGACAGGGAGAAACTATGGCTACACCTTC.

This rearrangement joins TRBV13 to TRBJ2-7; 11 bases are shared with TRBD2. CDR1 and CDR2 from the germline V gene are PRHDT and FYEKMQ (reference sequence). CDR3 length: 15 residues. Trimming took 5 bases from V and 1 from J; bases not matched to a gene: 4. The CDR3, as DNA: TGTGCCAGCAGCCCCGGACTAGCGGGTTCCTACGAGCAGTACTTC. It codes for CASSPGLAGSYEQYF.

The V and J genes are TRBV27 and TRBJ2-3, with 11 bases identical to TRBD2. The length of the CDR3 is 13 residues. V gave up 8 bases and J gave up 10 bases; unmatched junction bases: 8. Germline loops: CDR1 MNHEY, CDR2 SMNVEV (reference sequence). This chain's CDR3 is CASASSGGRPQYF. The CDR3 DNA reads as TGTGCCAGCGCTTCTAGCGGGGGGCGCCCGCAGTATTTT.

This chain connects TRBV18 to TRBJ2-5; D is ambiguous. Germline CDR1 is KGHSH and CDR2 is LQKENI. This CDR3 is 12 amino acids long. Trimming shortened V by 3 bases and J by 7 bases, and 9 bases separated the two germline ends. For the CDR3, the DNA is TGTGCCAGCTCACCCGGTCCCGGGACCCAGTACTTC. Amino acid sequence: CASSPGPGTQYF.

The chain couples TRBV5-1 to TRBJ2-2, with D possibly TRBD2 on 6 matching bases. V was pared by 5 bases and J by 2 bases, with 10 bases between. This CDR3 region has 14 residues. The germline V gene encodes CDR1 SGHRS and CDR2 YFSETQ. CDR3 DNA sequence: TGCGCCAGCAGGGGGAGGACCAACACCGGGGAGCTGTTTTTT. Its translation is CASRGRTNTGELFF.

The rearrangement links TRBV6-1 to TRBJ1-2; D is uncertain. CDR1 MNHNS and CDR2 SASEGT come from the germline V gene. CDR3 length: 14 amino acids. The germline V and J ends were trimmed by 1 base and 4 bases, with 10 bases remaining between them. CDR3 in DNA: TGTGCCAGCAGTGAAGGCCCCATCCTCTATGGCTACACCTTC. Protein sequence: CASSEGPILYGYTF.

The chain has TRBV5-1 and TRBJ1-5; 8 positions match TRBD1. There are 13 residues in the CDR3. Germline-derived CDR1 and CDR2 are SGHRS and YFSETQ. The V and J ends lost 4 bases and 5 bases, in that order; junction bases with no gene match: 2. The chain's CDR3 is CASSLRGHQPQHF. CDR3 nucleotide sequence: TGCGCCAGCAGCCTCAGGGGGCATCAGCCCCAGCATTTT.

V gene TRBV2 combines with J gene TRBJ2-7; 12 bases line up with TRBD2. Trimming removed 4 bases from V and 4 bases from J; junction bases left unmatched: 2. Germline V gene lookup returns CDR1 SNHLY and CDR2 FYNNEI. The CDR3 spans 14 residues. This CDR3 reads CASSGLAGGYEQYF. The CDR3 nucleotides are TGTGCCAGCAGTGGTCTAGCGGGAGGGTACGAGCAGTACTTC.

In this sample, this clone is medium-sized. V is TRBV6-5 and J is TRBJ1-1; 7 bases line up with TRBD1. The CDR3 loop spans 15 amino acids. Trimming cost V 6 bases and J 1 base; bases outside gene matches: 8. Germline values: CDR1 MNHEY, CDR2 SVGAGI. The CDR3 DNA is TGTGCCAGCAGGTCCCCGGGACAGCCGAACACTGAAGCTTTCTTT. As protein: CASRSPGQPNTEAFF.

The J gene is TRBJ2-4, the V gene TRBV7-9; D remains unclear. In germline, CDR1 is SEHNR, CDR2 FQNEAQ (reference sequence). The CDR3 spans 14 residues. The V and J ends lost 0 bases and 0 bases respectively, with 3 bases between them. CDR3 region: CASSLAGAKNIQYF. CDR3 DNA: TGTGCCAGCAGCTTAGCGGGAGCCAAAAACATTCAGTACTTC. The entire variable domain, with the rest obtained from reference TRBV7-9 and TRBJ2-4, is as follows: DTGVSQNPRHKITKRGQNVTFRCDPISEHNRLYWYRQTLGQGPEFLTYFQNEAQLEKSRLLSDRFSAERPKGSFSTLEIQRTEQGDSAMYLCASSLAGAKNIQYFGAGTRLSVL.

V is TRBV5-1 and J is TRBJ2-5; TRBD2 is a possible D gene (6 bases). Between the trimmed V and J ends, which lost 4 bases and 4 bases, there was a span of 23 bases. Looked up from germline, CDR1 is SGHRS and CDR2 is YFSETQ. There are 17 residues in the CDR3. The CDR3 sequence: CASSPSPGTPEGETQYF. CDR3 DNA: TGCGCCAGCAGCCCCTCCCCCGGGACTCCGGAGGGAGAGACCCAGTACTTC.

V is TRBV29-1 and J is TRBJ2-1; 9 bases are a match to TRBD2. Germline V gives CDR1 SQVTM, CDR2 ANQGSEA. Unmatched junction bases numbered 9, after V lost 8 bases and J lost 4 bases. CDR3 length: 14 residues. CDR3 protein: CSLSPSGRYNEQFF. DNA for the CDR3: TGCAGCCTGAGCCCCAGCGGGAGGTACAATGAGCAGTTCTTC.

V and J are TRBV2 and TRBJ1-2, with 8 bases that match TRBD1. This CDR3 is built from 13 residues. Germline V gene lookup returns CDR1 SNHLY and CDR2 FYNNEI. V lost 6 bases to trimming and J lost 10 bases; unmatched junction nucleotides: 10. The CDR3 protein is CASSPQYRGSYTF. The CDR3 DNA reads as TGTGCCAGCAGCCCACAGTACAGGGGGTCCTACACCTTC.

DNA for the CDR3: TGTGCCACCAGCAGCCGGGCCCCGACCGGGGAGCTGTTTTTT. It specifies CATSSRAPTGELFF. The chain is built from TRBV15 and TRBJ2-2; D is ambiguous. The germline V gene has CDR1 LNHNV and CDR2 YYDKDF (reference sequence). This CDR3 is built from 14 residues. Deletions cut 3 bases from V and 5 bases from J, with 10 bases between.

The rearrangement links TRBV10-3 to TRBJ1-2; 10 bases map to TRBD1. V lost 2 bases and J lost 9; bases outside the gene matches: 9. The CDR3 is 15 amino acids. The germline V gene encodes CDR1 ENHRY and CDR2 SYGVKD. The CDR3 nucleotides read TGTGCCATCAGTGAGCCGACAGGGGGCTTTCGAAGCTACACCTTC. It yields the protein CAISEPTGGFRSYTF.

CDR3 amino acids: CASSLELTGELFF. As DNA, the CDR3 is TGTGCCAGCAGCTTAGAGCTCACCGGGGAGCTGTTTTTT. The V call is TRBV11-2, the J call TRBJ2-2, with D hard to call. With 0 bases removed from V and 4 bases from J, the gap between germline ends came to 3 bases. CDR1 and CDR2 from the germline V gene are SGHAT and FQNNGV. This CDR3 contains 13 residues.

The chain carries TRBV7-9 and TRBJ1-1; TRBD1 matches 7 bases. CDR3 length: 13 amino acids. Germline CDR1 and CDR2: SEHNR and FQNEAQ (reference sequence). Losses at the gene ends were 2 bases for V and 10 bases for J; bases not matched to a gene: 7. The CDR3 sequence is CASSLWDSFVAFF. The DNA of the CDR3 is TGTGCCAGCAGCTTATGGGACAGTTTTGTAGCTTTCTTT.

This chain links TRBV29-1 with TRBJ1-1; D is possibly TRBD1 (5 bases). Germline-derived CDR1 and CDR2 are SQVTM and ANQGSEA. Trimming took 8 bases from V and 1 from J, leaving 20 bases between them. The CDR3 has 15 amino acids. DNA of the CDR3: TGCAGCTATCACGTACAGGTGACGAGGAACACTGAAGCTTTCTTT. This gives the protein CSYHVQVTRNTEAFF.

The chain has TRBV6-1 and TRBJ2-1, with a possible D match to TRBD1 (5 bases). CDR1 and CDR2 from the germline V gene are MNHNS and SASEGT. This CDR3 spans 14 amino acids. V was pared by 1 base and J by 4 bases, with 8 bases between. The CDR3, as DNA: TGTGCCAGCAGTGAAGGGGGCCTTTACAATGAGCAGTTCTTC. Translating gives CASSEGGLYNEQFF.

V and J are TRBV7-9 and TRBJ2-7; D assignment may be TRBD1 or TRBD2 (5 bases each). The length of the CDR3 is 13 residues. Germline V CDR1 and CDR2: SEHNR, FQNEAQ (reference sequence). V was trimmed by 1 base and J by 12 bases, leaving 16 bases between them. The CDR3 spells CASSLGVESGLYF. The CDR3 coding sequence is TGTGCCAGCAGCTTAGGTGTGGAATCGGGGCTGTACTTC. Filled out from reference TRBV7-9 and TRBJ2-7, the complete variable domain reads DTGVSQNPRHKITKRGQNVTFRCDPISEHNRLYWYRQTLGQGPEFLTYFQNEAQLEKSRLLSDRFSAERPKGSFSTLEIQRTEQGDSAMYLCASSLGVESGLYFGPGTRLTVT.

The CDR3 DNA reads TGCAGTTCCCAAGGGGGAGAGACCCAGTACTTC. Its translation: CSSQGGETQYF. The V gene is TRBV20-1, the J gene TRBJ2-5; the D gene is possibly TRBD1 (6 bases). V lost 8 bases and J lost 4, with 11 bases in between. The germline gives CDR1 DFQATT, CDR2 SNEGSKA (reference sequence). The CDR3 runs to 11 residues.